This paragraph reports one TCR beta chain. This sample is drawn from a study of T cell responses to AZD1222 COVID-19 vaccine. Method: immunoSEQ multiplex PCR; TCRdb's copy keeps in-frame clones and lacks some. The profile covers roughly 140,000 clones, with about 93% appearing a single time and approximately 2% taken by the ten largest. J was trimmed by 2 bases and V by 3 bases; bases with no gene match: 7. CDR1 is KGHDR, CDR2 SFDVKD, per germline. There are 17 residues in the CDR3. The material sequenced was peripheral blood, taken on day 0 of AZD1222 vaccination. The V gene is TRBV24-1, the J gene TRBJ2-2; 8 positions agree with TRBD2. This TCR derives from an adult in good health. The CDR3 here is CATSDPRAGGNTGELFF. DNA for the CDR3: TGTGCCACCAGTGATCCCCGGGCGGGAGGCAACACCGGGGAGCTGTTTTTT.